This TCR beta chain is from a study of cytomegalovirus exposure and HLA in healthy donors. General study points: The authors assumed roughly uniform sequencing depth across donors for presence/absence analyses. The authors enumerated over 150 TCR beta chains as linked to cytomegalovirus.

Germline V CDR1 and CDR2: LNHDA, SQIVND (reference sequence). The CDR3 loop spans 15 amino acids. Comment on this clone: The antigen remains unidentified. One end of the junction fails to match germline, which may point to a read error.

The PCR made use of 60 Vbeta and 13 Jbeta primers. The protocol was immunoSEQ multiplex PCR, while the TCRdb copy is restricted to in-frame clones and leaves out a portion. Among roughly 200,000 clones, around 88% were seen once, and the ten largest hold 1.7%. The genes are TRBV19 and TRBJ2-6; weak D call: TRBD1 (5 bases). The sequencing input was PBMCs. This sequence was found in a middle-aged man in good health and CMV-seropositive. The CDR3 spells CASSMWPSGANGLTF. DNA of the CDR3: TGTGCCAGTAGTATGTGGCCCTCTGGGGCCAACGGCCTGACTTTC.